The 10 T cell receptor beta chains reported below all come from one sample, sequenced in a study of control samples from healthy donors and cancer patients. Sequencing was performed with immunoSEQ multiplex PCR; in TCRdb, only in-frame clones are kept and a portion is missing. The sample consists of about 80,000 clones, 80% to 90% of them appearing once. Sequencing input: PBMCs. These TCRs come from a man aged 60 to 69 with head and neck cancer.

A few counts support this clone. V and J are TRBV27 and TRBJ1-6, with a possible D match to TRBD1 (6 bases). With 3 bases removed from V and 7 bases from J, the gap between germline ends came to 13 bases. The V gene's germline CDR1 is MNHEY and CDR2 SMNVEV (reference sequence). There are 15 residues in the CDR3. The CDR3 DNA follows: TGTGCCAGCAGTTTTAGGGGGGATGGAAATTCACCCCTCCACTTT. It encodes CASSFRGDGNSPLHF.

The chain is built from TRBV9 and TRBJ2-6; D may be TRBD2 (7 bases). Trimming removed 4 bases from V and 0 bases from J, with 17 bases in between. CDR3 size: 18 residues. Germline V lookup: CDR1 SGDLS, CDR2 YYNGEE. The CDR3 nucleotides are TGTGCCAGCAGCCCTTCCGGGGGGCTCGGCTCTGGGGCCAACGTCCTGACTTTC. As protein: CASSPSGGLGSGANVLTF.

The chain is built from TRBV18 and TRBJ2-2; 9 bases are shared with TRBD2. The CDR3 runs 15 residues. CDR1 KGHSH and CDR2 LQKENI come from the germline V gene. Trimming at V came to 3 bases and at J to 9 bases, leaving 8 bases not matched to a gene. CDR3 in DNA: TGTGCCAGCTCACCTGGGCTAGCGGGACGCAGGGAGCTGTTTTTT. It codes for CASSPGLAGRRELFF.

The chain links TRBV19 to TRBJ2-7; 9 bases agree with TRBD1. Germline values: CDR1 LNHDA, CDR2 SQIVND (reference sequence). With V trimmed by 4 bases and J by 2 bases, 3 bases remained unmatched. The CDR3 contains 14 residues. DNA of the CDR3: TGTGCCAGTAGTAGAAGACAGGGGGCCTACGAGCAGTACTTC. Amino acids: CASSRRQGAYEQYF.

The chain has TRBV5-4 and TRBJ2-3; 12 bases match TRBD2. The V gene end was trimmed by 4 bases and the J gene end by 8 bases; junction bases not matched to a gene: 8. The CDR3 consists of 15 residues. Germline CDR1 reads SGHNT; CDR2 reads YYREEE (reference sequence). DNA for the CDR3: TGTGCCAGCAGCCTAACTAGCGGGAGGTTTGTTACGCAGTATTTT. The encoded protein is CASSLTSGRFVTQYF.

The chain couples TRBV3-1 (or the pseudogene TRBV3-2) to TRBJ2-5; 13 bases match TRBD2. The germline gives CDR1 LGHDT, CDR2 YNNKEL (reference sequence). V dropped 0 bases and J dropped 5; count of bases not matched to a gene: 0. The CDR3 has 15 amino acids. The CDR3 bases are TGTGCCAGCAGCCAAGAACTAGCGGGAGGGGAGACCCAGTACTTC. Its protein is CASSQELAGGETQYF.

The chain combines TRBV6-5 with TRBJ1-2, with D perhaps matching TRBD1 (5 bases). V was pared by 6 bases and J by 2 bases, with 13 bases between. The CDR3 runs to 14 residues. Germline CDR1 MNHEY, CDR2 SVGAGI. CDR3 loop: CASRQTGRNYGYTF. The CDR3 bases are TGTGCCAGCAGACAAACAGGACGGAACTATGGCTACACCTTC.

This sequence joins TRBV5-5 and TRBJ2-5; the D is unclear. Germline-derived CDR1 and CDR2 are SGHKS and YYEKEE (reference sequence). The germline V and J ends were trimmed by 6 bases and 5 bases, with 11 bases remaining between them. The CDR3 is 12 residues long. CDR3 DNA sequence: TGTGCCAGCAAGCTGTTTTCCGAGACCCAGTACTTC. It encodes CASKLFSETQYF.

The chain recombines TRBV2 with TRBJ2-7; D unresolved. The CDR3 is made up of 12 amino acids. Germline assignment: CDR1 SNHLY and CDR2 FYNNEI. The V gene lost 3 bases and the J gene lost 2 bases, with 5 bases spanning the gap. For the CDR3, the DNA is TGTGCCAGCAGTGACAGTCCCTACGAGCAGTACTTC. This encodes CASSDSPYEQYF.

This sequence joins TRBV24-1 and TRBJ1-5; weak D call: TRBD1 (6 bases). Trimming took off 5 bases at V and 4 bases at J, with 11 bases between the two ends. Germline CDR1 is KGHDR and CDR2 is SFDVKD. This CDR3 has 14 residues. This chain's CDR3 is CATSGLQGNQPQHF. The CDR3 nucleotides read TGTGCCACCAGTGGCCTACAGGGTAATCAGCCCCAGCATTTT.